The 24 T cell receptor beta chains given below trace back to one sample, sequenced in a study of somatic mutations in cytotoxic T cells in rheumatoid arthritis. Clones were sequenced by immunoSEQ multiplex PCR, and TCRdb holds only the in-frame ones, with some missing. The table shows 10,000 to 15,000 clones, with nearly 75% occurring only once. The material sequenced was CD8+ T cells sorted from blood. These receptors originate from a woman between 40 and 50 years old in good health.

This clone has more than one count but fewer than ten. V gene TRBV7-2 combines with J gene TRBJ2-2; TRBD1 matches 8 bases. The V gene's germline CDR1 is SGHTA and CDR2 FQGNSA. The CDR3 totals 16 residues. V was pared by 3 bases and J by 4 bases, with 7 bases of the junction left unmatched. CDR3 sequence: CASSFPGGVGTGELFF. In nucleotides, the CDR3 is TGTGCCAGCAGCTTTCCAGGGGGCGTTGGCACCGGGGAGCTGTTTTTT.

This chain links TRBV29-1 with TRBJ1-5; D is ambiguous. V gave up 0 bases and J gave up 13 bases, with 13 bases separating them. CDR1 is SQVTM, CDR2 ANQGSEA, per germline. This CDR3 spans 12 amino acids. Written as DNA, the CDR3 is TGCAGCGTTGAAGACTATTTGGGCAGTCAGCATTTT. This encodes CSVEDYLGSQHF.

The gene calls are TRBV2 and TRBJ2-3; tentative D call: TRBD2 (6 bases). CDR3 length equals 14 residues. Germline loops: CDR1 SNHLY, CDR2 FYNNEI. V was pared by 2 bases and J by 4 bases, with 10 bases between. CDR3: CASSELARADTQYF. Written as DNA, the CDR3 is TGTGCCAGCAGTGAACTAGCGAGGGCAGATACGCAGTATTTT.

Only one count was recorded for this clone. The rearrangement joins TRBV9 to TRBJ1-3; TRBD1 matches 7 bases. The CDR3 is 16 residues long. The junction had 6 bases not matched to a gene; V was cut back by 3 bases and J by 0 bases. From germline, CDR1 is SGDLS and CDR2 YYNGEE. In DNA, the CDR3 is TGTGCCAGCAGCGCCGACAGGGCAGCCTCTGGAAACACCATATATTTT. Protein sequence: CASSADRAASGNTIYF.

This chain connects TRBV11-3 to TRBJ2-7, with unresolved D. Germline-derived CDR1 and CDR2 are SGHNT and YENEEA. This CDR3 region has 15 residues. Trimming pared 2 bases from V and 2 bases from J, leaving 13 bases between. DNA of the CDR3: TGTGCCAGCAGCTTAAGGGCTTACTCCCCCTACGAGCAGTACTTC. Its protein product is CASSLRAYSPYEQYF.

The chain couples TRBV11-3 to TRBJ2-2, with D unclear. This CDR3 contains 12 residues. V lost 10 bases and J lost 3, with 9 bases in between. From germline, CDR1 is SGHNT and CDR2 YENEEA. This CDR3 reads CATSFHTGELFF. DNA of the CDR3: TGTGCCACAAGCTTTCACACCGGGGAGCTGTTTTTT.

The V call is TRBV14, the J call TRBJ2-1; 7 nucleotides align to TRBD1. The V gene end was trimmed by 0 bases and the J gene end by 3 bases; junction bases not matched to a gene: 17. This CDR3 region has 20 residues. Germline values: CDR1 SGHDN, CDR2 FVKESK. The CDR3 DNA sequence: TGTGCCAGCAGCCAAGATGTTCTGGAGGCCGGGACAGACAACTACAATGAGCAGTTCTTC. Residues: CASSQDVLEAGTDNYNEQFF.

The rearrangement uses TRBV28 and TRBJ2-1, with 7 bases fitting TRBD2. V lost 10 bases, J lost 7 bases, and 16 bases stayed unmatched. This CDR3 has 15 amino acids. Germline-derived CDR1 and CDR2 are MDHEN and SYDVKM. This CDR3 is CATMGRESLRNEQFF. The CDR3 nucleotides read TGTGCCACCATGGGGAGGGAGAGTCTACGGAATGAGCAGTTCTTC.

The sample holds a few counts of this clone. The sample holds other DNA sequences that translate to the same CDR3. This chain uses TRBV7-8 with TRBJ1-5; D gene ambiguous. CDR1 and CDR2 (germline): SGHVS, FQNEAQ. The V and J ends lost 5 bases and 0 bases respectively, with 8 bases between them. The CDR3 has 14 amino acids. The CDR3 bases are TGTGCCAGCAGCAGAGGAAGTAGCAATCAGCCCCAGCATTTT. It encodes CASSRGSSNQPQHF.

The CDR3 DNA reads TGTGCCAGCAGCCTTTCGTTACAGGGGGGCACAGATACGCAGTATTTT. This codes for CASSLSLQGGTDTQYF. V and J are TRBV7-3 and TRBJ2-3, with TRBD1 matching over 8 bases. The junction had 8 bases not matched to a gene; V was cut back by 5 bases and J by 1 base. This CDR3 has 16 amino acids. Germline CDR1 SGHTA, CDR2 FQGTGA. Based on the CDR3 plus reference TRBV7-3 and TRBJ2-3, the full variable domain is GAGVSQTPSNKVTEKGKYVELRCDPISGHTALYWYRQSLGQGPEFLIYFQGTGAADDSGLPNDRFFAVRPEGSVSTLKIQRTERGDSAVYLCASSLSLQGGTDTQYFGPGTRLTVL.

The chain is built from TRBV15 and TRBJ1-1, with D possibly being TRBD1 (6 bases). V was shortened by 6 bases and J by 1 base, with 12 bases between the two germline ends. This CDR3 has 14 amino acids. The germline CDR1 and CDR2 sequences are LNHNV and YYDKDF (reference sequence). In DNA, the CDR3 is TGTGCCACCAGGGATTTACAGGGGAACACTGAAGCTTTCTTT. It translates to CATRDLQGNTEAFF.

The V and J genes are TRBV5-6 and TRBJ2-7; TRBD2 aligns across 7 bases. V was pared by 2 bases and J by 6 bases, with 8 bases of the junction left unmatched. Germline V lookup: CDR1 SGHDT, CDR2 YYEEEE. The CDR3 has 14 amino acids. CDR3 bases: TGTGCCAGCAGCTTTGGGACGGGAGGAGGCGAGCAGTACTTC. Protein sequence: CASSFGTGGGEQYF.

This chain links TRBV28 with TRBJ1-6; possibly TRBD1 for D (5 bases). Germline V gene lookup returns CDR1 MDHEN and CDR2 SYDVKM. V shed 6 bases and J shed 3 bases, with 15 bases lying between them. The CDR3 extends over 16 amino acids. This chain's CDR3 is CASSSPQGNYNSPLHF. In nucleotides, the CDR3 is TGTGCCAGCAGCTCGCCGCAGGGAAACTATAATTCACCCCTCCACTTT. Full variable domain (missing parts from reference TRBV28 and TRBJ1-6): DVKVTQSSRYLVKRTGEKVFLECVQDMDHENMFWYRQDPGLGLRLIYFSYDVKMKEKGDIPEGYSVSREKKERFSLILESASTNQTSMYLCASSSPQGNYNSPLHFGNGTRLTVT.

The V gene is TRBV14, the J gene TRBJ1-2, with D perhaps matching TRBD1 (6 bases). Germline-derived CDR1 and CDR2 are SGHDN and FVKESK. V gave up 7 bases and J gave up 2 bases, with 11 bases separating them. This CDR3 has 13 amino acids. For the CDR3, the DNA is TGTGCCAGCAAGCCCAGGGGAAACTATGGCTACACCTTC. Its translation: CASKPRGNYGYTF.

V usage is TRBV2 and J usage is TRBJ2-3; D might be TRBD2 (6 bases). The V end lost 3 bases, the J end lost 5 bases, and 15 bases lay between the germline ends. Germline CDR1 reads SNHLY; CDR2 reads FYNNEI. The CDR3 spans 15 residues. The CDR3 bases are TGTGCCAGCAGTGACTGGAGGGGAGCGGGAGATACGCAGTATTTT. Protein: CASSDWRGAGDTQYF. Full variable domain (rest looked up from reference TRBV2 and TRBJ2-3): EPEVTQTPSHQVTQMGQEVILRCVPISNHLYFYWYRQILGQKVEFLVSFYNNEISEKSEIFDDQFSVERPDGSNFTLKIRSTKLEDSAMYFCASSDWRGAGDTQYFGPGTRLTVL.

The rearrangement joins TRBV4-3 to TRBJ1-3; D call uncertain. Trimming cost V 1 base and J 1 base, with 8 bases left between them. The CDR3 has 15 residues. Germline V gene lookup returns CDR1 LGHNA and CDR2 YSLEER. Here the CDR3 DNA reads TGCGCCAGCAGCCAAGTAGGTAATTCTGGAAACACCATATATTTT. This encodes CASSQVGNSGNTIYF.

V is TRBV6-5 and J is TRBJ2-7; D unresolved. Germline-derived CDR1 and CDR2 are MNHEY and SVGAGI. The CDR3 consists of 14 residues. The V gene lost 0 bases and the J gene lost 5 bases, with 11 bases spanning the gap. The CDR3: CASSYSSPTDEQYF. The CDR3 region has the DNA TGTGCCAGCAGTTACTCGAGCCCCACGGACGAGCAGTACTTC.

This clone appeared once. The chain carries TRBV9 and TRBJ2-2, with unresolved D. The CDR3 loop spans 16 amino acids. The germline CDR1 and CDR2 sequences are SGDLS and YYNGEE. Trimming removed 0 bases at V and 2 bases at J, with 11 bases between. CDR3 in DNA: TGTGCCAGCAGCGTAGGGCAGACCTCAAACACCGGGGAGCTGTTTTTT. As protein: CASSVGQTSNTGELFF.

The chain employs TRBV27 and TRBJ2-1; D ambiguous. CDR1 MNHEY and CDR2 SMNVEV come from the germline V gene (reference sequence). The V end was cut by 2 bases, the J end by 5 bases, with 7 bases between. This CDR3 region has 13 residues. CDR3 sequence: CASSLAGHNEQFF. DNA of the CDR3: TGTGCCAGCAGTTTAGCCGGGCACAATGAGCAGTTCTTC.

This clone was found once. The chain links TRBV4-1 to TRBJ2-3, with a tentative D call TRBD2 (6 bases). The CDR3 length is 16 residues. Germline V gene data show CDR1 as MGHRA and CDR2 as YSYEKL. Between the trimmed V and J ends, which lost 1 base and 2 bases, there was a span of 13 bases. CDR3 coding DNA: TGCGCCAGCAGCCAAGGGTCCGGCGGGAACACAGATACGCAGTATTTT. It is translated as CASSQGSGGNTDTQYF.

CDR3 amino acids: CSVVSTSYNEQFF. The CDR3 nucleotides are TGCAGCGTTGTGTCTACTTCCTACAATGAGCAGTTCTTC. The chain uses TRBV29-1 and TRBJ2-1; D not certain. Germline values: CDR1 SQVTM, CDR2 ANQGSEA. V was trimmed by 4 bases and J by 1 base, leaving 8 bases between them. The CDR3 is 13 residues long.

The CDR3 spells CASSPGTTGSYEQYF. Here the CDR3 DNA reads TGCGCCAGCAGCCCCGGGACTACGGGATCCTACGAGCAGTACTTC. The genes are TRBV4-1 and TRBJ2-7; TRBD2 matches 7 bases. The germline V gene encodes CDR1 MGHRA and CDR2 YSYEKL. The CDR3 is made up of 15 amino acids. Trimming took 4 bases from V and 1 from J; bases not matched to a gene: 7.

The rearrangement joins TRBV27 to TRBJ2-1; 15 nucleotides match TRBD2. CDR3 length: 17 amino acids. Germline-derived CDR1 and CDR2 are MNHEY and SMNVEV (reference sequence). With V trimmed by 5 bases and J by 3 bases, 5 bases remained unmatched. DNA for the CDR3: TGTGCCAGCAGTCAACAGGGACTAGCGGGAGGCTACAATGAGCAGTTCTTC. Translated, it gives CASSQQGLAGGYNEQFF.

CDR3 sequence (DNA): TGTGCCACCAGCGGACACCCAGGGAATCCCCTTAAAGTGTTCTCCTACAATGAGCAGTTCTTC. Translated, it gives CATSGHPGNPLKVFSYNEQFF. The J gene is TRBJ2-1, the V gene TRBV15, with a weak D call TRBD1 (5 bases). V shed 5 bases and J shed 0 bases, with 29 bases lying between them. Germline assignment: CDR1 LNHNV and CDR2 YYDKDF (reference sequence). CDR3 size: 21 residues.